This TCR beta chain was documented in a study of T cell repertoires in cytomegalovirus infection. Study summary: In public TCR beta signatures, there were indications of both CMV infection and matching HLA type. Study results and limitations: The ex vivo response showed dominance by HLA-C-restricted CMV-specific TCR beta clonotypes. Of the TCR beta families, the public ones yielded a cumulative frequency that identified carriers of CMV plus the relevant HLA.

There are many counts of this clonotype. Its antigen is still unknown. TCRdb called the reads again in MiXCR, with one record for every CDR3 protein. The sample comprises roughly 190,000 distinct CDR3 sequences, 8.5% to 10% of which are singletons, and approximately 4.6% rests with the top ten. V gave up 4 bases and J gave up 7 bases, with 16 bases separating them. The CDR3 has 14 residues. Germline V gives CDR1 SGHVS, CDR2 FQNEAQ. The sample taken for sequencing was PBMCs. This sequence joins TRBV7-8 and TRBJ1-1; tentatively, D is TRBD1 (6 bases). The sequence was collected from a human donor in good health (CMV status not recorded). Some clones in this sample may be carry-over from other donors' samples. CDR3 region: CASSSRGREIEAFF. As DNA, the CDR3 is TGTGCCAGCAGCTCACGGGGGCGAGAGATTGAAGCTTTCTTT.